This TCR beta chain was recorded in a study of T cells in Graves' hyperthyroidism and ophthalmopathy. Aged 18 to 65, the patients had hyperthyroidism that was newly diagnosed and had lasted under 2 months. Patients with uncontrolled infections, other autoimmune diseases, pregnancy or lactation were excluded. Study-level points and caveats: Blood also carried most thyroid clonotypes expanded above 0.001. Ophthalmopathy stood apart from stable hyperthyroidism in a 13 V-J model.

Amplified regions were TCR beta CDR3 sequences from RNA transcripts. The HTBI primer set served for first-round RT-PCR of the TCR CDR3. One entry per CDR3 protein, called by TCRdb with MiXCR from the multiplex PCR reads. The table has 800,000 or so distinct CDR3 sequences, 35% to 45% seen once. Germline V gene lookup returns CDR1 SGHRS and CDR2 YFSETQ. The CDR3 is 12 amino acids. Deletions cut 7 bases from V and 2 bases from J, with 10 bases between. This clonotype was found a few times. What it binds is not known. The material sequenced was blood. The chain recombines TRBV5-1 with TRBJ2-7, with a possible D match to TRBD1 (6 bases). The receptor's source is a man between 18 and 35 years old with Graves' hyperthyroidism. CDR3 sequence reads: CASGRDTYEQYF. The DNA of the CDR3 is TGCGCCAGCGGCCGGGACACCTACGAGCAGTACTTC.